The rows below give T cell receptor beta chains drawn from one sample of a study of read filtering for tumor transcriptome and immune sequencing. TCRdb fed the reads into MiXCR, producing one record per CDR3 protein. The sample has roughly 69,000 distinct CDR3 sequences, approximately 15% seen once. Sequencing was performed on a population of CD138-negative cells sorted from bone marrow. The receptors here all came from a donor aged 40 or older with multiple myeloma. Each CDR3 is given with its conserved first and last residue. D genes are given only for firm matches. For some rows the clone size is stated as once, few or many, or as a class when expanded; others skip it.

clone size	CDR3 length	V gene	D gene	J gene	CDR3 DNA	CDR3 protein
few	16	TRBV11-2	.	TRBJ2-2	TGTGCCAGCAGCTTAGGTCCGGGCCCGAACACCGGGGAGCTGTTTTTT	CASSLGPGPNTGELFF
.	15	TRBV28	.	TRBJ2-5	TGTGCCAGCAGCTTCGCGACGGACAGACAAGAGACCCAGTACTTC	CASSFATDRQETQYF
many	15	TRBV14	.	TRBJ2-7	TGTGCCAGCAGCCAAGTGACAGGACCGAGCGGCGAGCAGTACTTC	CASSQVTGPSGEQYF
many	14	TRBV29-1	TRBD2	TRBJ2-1	TGCAGCGCGGGGCCCGGGACTAACTACAATGAGCAGTTCTTC	CSAGPGTNYNEQFF
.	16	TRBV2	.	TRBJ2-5	TGTGCCAGCAGTGAAGAATCCCAGGGGTTCCTCAAGACCCAGTACTTC	CASSEESQGFLKTQYF
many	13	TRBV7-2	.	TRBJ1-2	TGTGCCAGCAGCTTACCCCGGGCCTATGGCTACACCTTC	CASSLPRAYGYTF
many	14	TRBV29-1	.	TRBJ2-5	TGCAGCGCCTTGGGGGCTACTCAACAAGAGACCCAGTACTTC	CSALGATQQETQYF
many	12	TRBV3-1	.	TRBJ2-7	TGTGCCAGCAGCCAGGGGGGAATCGAGCAGTACTTC	CASSQGGIEQYF
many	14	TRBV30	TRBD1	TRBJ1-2	TGTGCCTGGAGTGTACCAGGGGGAAGCTATGGCTACACCTTC	CAWSVPGGSYGYTF
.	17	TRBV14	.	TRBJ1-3	TGTGCCAGCAGCCAAGACCTCAGGGGCTTATCGGTGGGCACCATATATTTT	CASSQDLRGLSVGTIYF
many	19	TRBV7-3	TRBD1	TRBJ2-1	TGTGCCAGCAGCTTAGTTTCGAGCCGGGGACAGGGGGCGAATAATGAGCAGTTCTTC	CASSLVSSRGQGANNEQFF
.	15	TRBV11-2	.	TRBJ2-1	TGTGCCAGCAACCCCCCGAGAAGCTCCTACAATGAGCAGTTCTTC	CASNPPRSSYNEQFF
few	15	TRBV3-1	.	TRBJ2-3	TGTGCCAGCAGCCAAATGCAGTCTAGCACAGATACGCAGTATTTT	CASSQMQSSTDTQYF
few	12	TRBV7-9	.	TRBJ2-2	TGTGCCAGCAGCTTATACATCGGGGAGCTGTTTTTT	CASSLYIGELFF
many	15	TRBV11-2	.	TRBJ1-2	TGTGCCAGCAGCTTAGTGGGCGGCGGAAGCTATGGCTACACCTTC	CASSLVGGGSYGYTF
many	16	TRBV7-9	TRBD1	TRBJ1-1	TGTGCCAGCAGCTTACTTCTTAGGGGGCTACGCACTGAAGCTTTCTTT	CASSLLLRGLRTEAFF
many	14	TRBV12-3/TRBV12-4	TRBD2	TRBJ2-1	TGTGCCAGCAGTTCCAGCGGGAGAGAGAATGAGCAGTTCTTC	CASSSSGRENEQFF
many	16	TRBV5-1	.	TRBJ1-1	TGCGCCAGCAGCTTGGGTGTGGGGGTCGTGAACACTGAAGCTTTCTTT	CASSLGVGVVNTEAFF
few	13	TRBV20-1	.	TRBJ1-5	TGCAGTGCACGCCAGGGTCGTGATCAGCCCCAGCATTTT	CSARQGRDQPQHF
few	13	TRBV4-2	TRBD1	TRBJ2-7	TGTGCCAGCAGCCAAGATTGGAAACAGGGGAAGTACTTC	CASSQDWKQGKYF
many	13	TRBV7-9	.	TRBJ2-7	TGTGCCAGCAGCCCGGAGGGACTCTACGAGCAGTACTTC	CASSPEGLYEQYF